This entry concerns a single T cell receptor (beta chain). This sample stems from a study of chemoradiotherapy in HPV16-positive cancers. CDR1 MDHEN and CDR2 SYDVKM come from the germline V gene. The CDR3 covers 13 residues. Trimming took 6 bases from V and 5 from J, leaving 11 bases between them. Repertoires were generated with immunoSEQ multiplex PCR, while TCRdb's copy carries only in-frame clones and drops some. This sample has about 5,900 clones, with around 72% found just once. The rearrangement joins TRBV28 to TRBJ1-5; weak D call: TRBD1 (5 bases). The sequence came from a human donor with HPV-associated anogenital cancer. The sample was taken from a patient who underwent chemoradiotherapy. The DNA of the CDR3 is TGTGCCAGCAGCTACAGGTTTTATCAGCCCCAGCATTTT. This codes for CASSYRFYQPQHF.